This TCR beta chain was sequenced in a study of cytomegalovirus exposure and HLA in healthy donors (TCRdb year 2017). With respect to the entire study: In an earlier analysis of 450 to 750 of the donors, approximately 260 Gb of sequence data and 120 million or so unique TCR beta sequences from 150 million to 200 million T cells were reported. An early release that covered about 600 HLA-typed donors contained around 330 gigabases of sequencing data and tens of millions of unique TCR sequences. Of the 300 to 450 genotyped donors, around 81% fell in the genetic ancestry cluster associated with self-reported Caucasian donors. The study aimed to test whether signatures of past pathogen exposure could be identified by cataloging public T cell receptors. The T cell repertoires of 666 subjects were profiled by immunosequencing and related to cytomegalovirus serostatus. In addition to the first cohort of around 670 subjects, a separate validation cohort of some 120 different subjects was used. High-throughput TCR immunosequencing, statistical association of individual TCRs with disease status, and machine learning were combined to predict cytomegalovirus infection status. In a later analysis, previously published TCR beta repertoires from 666 donors were re-analyzed and high-resolution HLA genotyping was added so that TCR occurrence patterns could be studied. In the later analysis, no new phenotypic data were used to find candidate immune exposures; instead, reliance was placed on TCR beta sequences and their occurrence across donors. To decide whether each TCR beta V gene segment behaved as functional or pseudogenic, an earlier analysis of approximately 590 of the donors relied on high-throughput TCR beta sequencing. Donor age, sex, ethnicity and CMV serostatus were compiled alongside the repertoire data. In a later genetic analysis, genome-wide SNP genotypes for about 55% of the roughly 700 donors were used, and that subset was treated as a discovery cohort. Every discovery cohort repertoire had been produced on one sequencing platform. HLA typing covered class I and class II loci at four-digit resolution. The number of donors typed differed by locus, with 629-630 for A, B, C, DRB1 and DQB1, more than 500 for DQA1, 600 to 610 for DPA1, and some 450 for DPB1. Roughly 5 DR-DQ haplotypes were handled as single units for association and clustering, since linkage in the cohort was strong. Among almost 400 genotyped donors of the cohort, an average of approximately 250,000 unique TCR beta nucleotide sequences were sequenced per donor, roughly a sixth of them non-productive.

Libraries were made using the immunoSEQ multiplex PCR assay. For the multiplex PCR, a mixture combining 60 forward primers for TCR Vbeta segments and 13 reverse primers for TCR Jbeta segments was used. The CDR3 region of rearranged TCR beta genes was amplified from genomic DNA with a multiplex PCR assay. On the Illumina HiSeq System, the amplified TCR beta libraries were sequenced as 87-base-pair reads. In the original analysis: A later analysis tallied around 82 million unique TCR beta chains across the 666 repertoires, and some 10 million of those chains were shared by two or more donors. To remove PCR and sequencing errors, raw reads were error-corrected and collapsed into unique sequences using a nearest-neighbor algorithm that merged closely related sequences. V, D and J gene segments were assigned by aligning CDR3 sequences to IMGT reference sequences. For a sequence to be retained, a match of at least six nucleotides to both a V gene segment and a J gene segment was required. Rearrangements were called productive when the CDR3 lacked stop codons and stayed in frame with V and J; all others were non-productive. Following IMGT convention, CDR3 was defined as the stretch from the second conserved V-encoded cysteine to the conserved J-encoded phenylalanine. The earlier analysis of 587 of the donors excluded any sequence lacking an unambiguous match to a single V gene segment. An earlier analysis of several hundred of the donors called V segments functional above 56.7% productive rearrangements and segregating when the between-donor standard deviation exceeded 5%. A statistical classification framework was built to diagnose cytomegalovirus status from the catalog of TCR beta chain sequences. In a later analysis, V and J genes were assigned by comparing TCR nucleotide sequences against IMGT/GENE-DB human TR gene sequences. The TCRdist pipeline was used in a later analysis to assign CDR3 sequences and most-parsimonious VDJ recombination scenarios. In a later analysis, each TCR beta chain was defined by its CDR3 amino acid sequence together with its V-gene family, and reads without a unique V-gene family were excluded. To address suspected cross-contamination and a sequencing artifact, a later analysis removed several hundred highly shared, low-generation-probability nucleotide sequences. In a later analysis, a clonal expansion index for each public chain was calculated from normalized within-repertoire ranks of inferred template counts. In a later analysis, generation probabilities were computed with a VDJ recombination model fitted to out-of-frame rearrangements, and the resulting probabilities were checked against IGoR. In a later analysis, hypergeometric tests were used to score TCR-TCR, TCR-HLA and TCR-CMV co-occurrence, with a repertoire-size bias correction applied to TCR pairs. In a later analysis, false discovery rates were estimated by permuting HLA or CMV assignments 20 times. A later analysis grouped co-occurring TCRs with DBSCAN, adding TCRdist sequence similarity when clustering within HLA-allele-positive subsets. Co-occurrence clustering excluded repertoires with fewer than 30,000 or more than 120,000 public chains, plus five with anomalous nucleotide sharing. TCRdb re-hosts the immuneACCESS table, in-frame sequences only. Its copies lack some clones; in the studies checked, an unresolved V gene accounts for under half of them, and the cause for the rest is not known. For V, J and clone size, that table is used; D and trimming come from the DNA. The sample contains 130,000 to 150,000 clones, around four fifths of them found a single time. More than 2% of the sample goes to the ten largest clones.

V is pared back by 1 base and J by 2 bases, with 23 bases lying between the germline termini. The germline V gene (reference sequence) yields GTSNPN for CDR1 and SVGIG for CDR2. The CDR3 holds 18 amino acids from the cysteine to the phenylalanine. The DNA shown is the 54-base CDR3, in frame from base 1. What the study reported, not specific to this receptor: According to a later analysis, parvovirus B19, influenza, CMV and Epstein-Barr virus appeared linked to several top co-occurrence clusters. A further reported finding was that TCR beta sequences accurately predicted the HLA-A and HLA-B alleles for most subjects in the first cohort. In a later analysis, TCR association rates were found to vary across HLA loci, with the most associated TCRs seen for DRB1 alleles and the fewest for HLA-C alleles. According to a later analysis, most CMV-associated TCR beta chains appeared to be HLA-restricted, and the HLA associations seemed to be driven largely by CMV exposure. Immune exposure information for the cohort was limited to CMV serostatus. Three of the identified cytomegalovirus-associated TCR beta chains were confirmed in vitro to be specific for cytomegalovirus antigens. Most TCR sequences were seen in very few donors, while some public TCRs were found in many individuals. Compared with equally common non-associated chains, HLA-associated TCR beta chains in a later analysis were more clonally expanded and had lower generation probabilities. Because HLA typing was unavailable for some donors at each locus, only the typed subset was used in association tests. Correlated functional status among segregating V segments might be attributable to linkage disequilibrium, but an unknown experimental factor could not be ruled out. In an earlier analysis of approximately 590 of the donors, most TCR beta V segments appeared in productive rearrangements about 87% or about 30% of the time, broadly matching IMGT annotations. Sequencing depth was assumed to be roughly uniform across donors in the presence/absence analyses, though that assumption may not hold. Cytomegalovirus status was reported to be diagnosed by the classifier with high specificity and sensitivity in both the original and validation cohorts. Because counts were too low, some 17 rarely observed V segments, including chromosome 9 orphons, were left out of the earlier analysis of roughly 600 of the donors. In a later genetic analysis, fewer N-insertions in productive TCRs were reported among donors in an Asian-associated ancestry cluster than the roughly 640-donor mean. Because the 87-base-pair reads could not distinguish some IMGT-functional V segments, including TRBV6-2 and TRBV6-3, those segments were excluded. A later analysis associated 15,000 to 20,000 TCR beta sequences with specific HLA alleles at a false discovery rate of 0.05. Only TCR beta chains were sequenced in this cohort, and the absence of alpha or paired-chain data limited detectable features. A cluster of highly shared sequence variants was judged likely to represent a technical artifact of the sequencing pipeline. The study listed 150 to 200 TCR beta chains as associated with cytomegalovirus. The authors suggested that the approach could potentially be generalized to other disease states and immunological phenotypes. When HLA alleles, especially DR and DQ, strongly co-occurred, TCR associations were difficult to assign to individual alleles. V-gene and J-gene trimming of TCR beta chains was associated with a missense DCLRE1C variant in a later genetic analysis, and the association was replicated in an independent cohort.

A note on this clone: There is no known antigen for this receptor. Base-call qualities are not available, and no considerably larger clone is one nucleotide away.

The cohort comprised approximately 700 healthy bone marrow donors. At the time of sampling, every cohort member was nominally healthy, though immune exposures that went unrecorded were likely present. The donor tested CMV seronegative and was one of the 352 seronegative cohort members. Each donor provided a peripheral blood sample, and peripheral blood mononuclear cells were used for TCR beta sequencing. Genomic DNA extraction from the blood cell samples was performed with the Qiagen DNeasy Blood Extraction Kit. Sequenced input: PBMCs. The rearranged chain carries TRBV30 and TRBJ1-2; matching of 5 bases hints at TRBD1 as the D gene. This receptor was obtained from a boy younger than 10 in good health and CMV-seronegative. The DNA is as follows: TGTGCCTGGAGTGAGGTCGGGGGTTATAGAACAAAGAACTATGGCTACACCTTC. The encoded protein is CAWSEVGGYRTKNYGYTF. Supplemented by the reference TRBV30 and TRBJ1-2 proteins around the CDR3, the complete variable domain is SQTIHQWPATLVQPVGSPLSLECTVEGTSNPNLYWYRQAAGRGLQLLFYSVGIGQISSEVPQNLSASRPQDRQFILSSKKLLLSDSGFYLCAWSEVGGYRTKNYGYTFGSGTRLTVV.